This entry lists 32 T cell receptor beta chains sequenced from one sample in a study of CD8 T cells in ankylosing spondylitis. MiXCR was run by TCRdb on the 5' RACE reads, yielding one entry per CDR3 protein. This table has 200,000 to 250,000 distinct CDR3 sequences, roughly a tenth appearing once. The specimen sequenced was blood, either unsorted or a sorted T cell fraction (not recorded which). Receptors were obtained from a male donor with ankylosing spondylitis or in good health (not recorded which).

The table lists this clonotype with many counts. The chain has TRBV11-3 and TRBJ2-3; tentatively, D is TRBD2 (5 bases). Trimming cost V 5 bases and J 9 bases, with 21 bases left between them. The CDR3 totals 15 residues. Germline CDR1 and CDR2: SGHNT and YENEEA. The CDR3 sequence: CASSPSSTGLRTQYF. CDR3 nucleotides: TGTGCCAGCAGCCCGAGCTCGACTGGACTGCGAACGCAGTATTTT.

This clonotype showed up just a few times. The chain links TRBV18 to TRBJ2-7; 12 nucleotides align to TRBD2. The V gene's germline CDR1 is KGHSH and CDR2 LQKENI. The junction had 7 bases not matched to a gene; V was cut back by 0 bases and J by 1 base. The CDR3 consists of 18 residues. The CDR3 DNA sequence: TGTGCCAGCTCACCACCCGGACTAGCGGGGTCCGCATCCTACGAGCAGTACTTC. Protein: CASSPPGLAGSASYEQYF.

This clonotype was found many times. The rearrangement joins TRBV6-1 to TRBJ2-7, with D perhaps matching TRBD1 (5 bases). This CDR3 spans 14 amino acids. Per the germline V gene, CDR1 is MNHNS and CDR2 is SASEGT. Trimming removed 6 bases at V and 2 bases at J, with 14 bases between. The chain's CDR3 is CASRAGRDTYEQYF. The CDR3 DNA is TGTGCCAGCAGAGCAGGCAGGGATACCTACGAGCAGTACTTC.

In its sample, this clonotype was seen many times. One end of the junction does not line up with germline, which may come from a read error. This sequence joins TRBV11-1 and TRBJ2-5; TRBD2 agrees at 8 bases. The CDR3 runs to 14 residues. CDR1 SGHAT and CDR2 FQDESV come from the germline V gene (reference sequence). Written as DNA, the CDR3 is TGTGCCAGCAACTTAGCGGGGACCCAAGAGACCCAGTACTTC. Its translation is CASNLAGTQETQYF.

In its sample, this clonotype was seen many times. This chain uses TRBV12-3 or TRBV12-4 with TRBJ2-2; D unclear. The CDR3 consists of 13 residues. Trimming pared 1 base from V and 7 bases from J, leaving 7 bases between. The CDR3 region is CASSLGAVGELFF. CDR3 nucleotide sequence: TGTGCCAGCAGTTTAGGTGCGGTCGGGGAGCTGTTTTTT.

This clonotype was counted between two and nine times. The genes are TRBV6-1 and TRBJ2-1; tentatively, D is TRBD2 (5 bases). The germline V gene encodes CDR1 MNHNS and CDR2 SASEGT. The germline V and J ends were trimmed by 6 bases and 9 bases, with 18 bases remaining between them. The CDR3 sequence is 14 residues long. In DNA, the CDR3 is TGTGCCAGCAGCACTACCACCCCCGGGGTTGAGCAGTTCTTC. It specifies CASSTTTPGVEQFF.

This clonotype was detected many times. J is TRBJ2-1 and V is TRBV5-1, with 7 bases matching TRBD1. In germline, CDR1 is SGHRS, CDR2 YFSETQ. The CDR3 runs to 15 residues. The ends lost 0 bases at V and 4 bases at J; junction bases unmatched: 4. The CDR3 nucleotides are TGCGCCAGCAGCTTGGGACAGGGCGTTTACAATGAGCAGTTCTTC. It translates to CASSLGQGVYNEQFF.

There are many counts of this clonotype. This chain uses TRBV20-1 with TRBJ1-5, with TRBD1 matching over 8 bases. Per the germline V gene, CDR1 is DFQATT and CDR2 is SNEGSKA (reference sequence). The junction had 7 bases not matched to a gene; V was cut back by 4 bases and J by 2 bases. The CDR3 loop spans 15 amino acids. Written as DNA, the CDR3 is TGCAGTGCTACACCCGCGACAGGGGGCAATCAGCCCCAGCATTTT. Translated: CSATPATGGNQPQHF.

This clonotype occurred many times. The rearrangement joins TRBV20-1 to TRBJ1-3; D gene ambiguous. Per germline, CDR1 DFQATT and CDR2 SNEGSKA (reference sequence). There are 13 residues in the CDR3. Deletions cut 0 bases from V and 4 bases from J, with 7 bases between. The CDR3 loop is CSAREGLGNTIYF. In nucleotides, the CDR3 is TGCAGTGCTAGAGAAGGGCTCGGAAACACCATATATTTT.

Details on this clonotype: This may come from a read error, since a much larger clone is one base off. The chain is built from TRBV28 and TRBJ2-1; D gene ambiguous. The V gene's germline CDR1 is MDHEN and CDR2 SYDVKM. V dropped 4 bases and J dropped 8 bases, with 21 bases sitting between them. The CDR3 extends over 16 amino acids. As DNA, the CDR3 is TGTGCCAGCAGTTCCAACGGTGGGGTGATGGACGATGAGCAGTTCTTC. It specifies CASSSNGGVMDDEQFF.

The chain recombines TRBV20-1 with TRBJ2-1; TRBD2 agrees at 14 bases. CDR3 length: 16 amino acids. The germline CDR1 and CDR2 sequences are DFQATT and SNEGSKA (reference sequence). The V gene end was trimmed by 3 bases and the J gene end by 2 bases; junction bases not matched to a gene: 3. The CDR3 reads CSARTSGGAPYNEQFF. The CDR3, as DNA: TGCAGTGCTAGGACTAGCGGGGGGGCTCCCTACAATGAGCAGTTCTTC.

There are many counts of this clonotype. The rearrangement links TRBV29-1 to TRBJ1-1; D is unresolved. The germline CDR1 and CDR2 sequences are SQVTM and ANQGSEA. With 8 bases removed from V and 3 bases from J, the gap between germline ends came to 16 bases. CDR3 size: 13 residues. CDR3: CSYTRTSDTEAFF. The CDR3 DNA reads TGCAGCTATACACGAACCAGCGACACTGAAGCTTTCTTT.

This clonotype was found many times. CDR3 coding DNA: TGTGCCAGCAGGGACAGCCGGGTCGATACGCAGTATTTT. Amino acids: CASRDSRVDTQYF. The genes are TRBV25-1 and TRBJ2-3; D may be TRBD1 (6 bases). Germline-derived CDR1 and CDR2 are MGHDK and SYGVNS. V was shortened by 6 bases and J by 6 bases, with 13 bases between the two germline ends. The CDR3 spans 13 residues.

This clonotype came up many times. This chain uses TRBV20-1 with TRBJ2-2; D not certain. Trimming took 4 bases from V and 5 from J, leaving 17 bases between them. CDR3 size: 15 residues. Germline-derived CDR1 and CDR2 are DFQATT and SNEGSKA (reference sequence). The DNA of the CDR3 is TGCAGTGCTATTCAAGGCTTGTCGAGAACCGGGGAGCTGTTTTTT. Residues: CSAIQGLSRTGELFF.

Remarks on this clonotype: A much larger clonotype is one base distant, so this may be a read error. The chain links TRBV29-1 to TRBJ1-2; 8 nucleotides agree with TRBD1. CDR3 length: 14 amino acids. The trim removed 6 bases at V and 4 bases at J, leaving 10 bases unmatched. CDR1 SQVTM and CDR2 ANQGSEA come from the germline V gene. CDR3 DNA: TGCAGCGTCGGAGACAGGGGCCAGATCTATGGCTACACCTTC. Protein sequence: CSVGDRGQIYGYTF. The variable domain in full, completed from reference TRBV29-1 and TRBJ1-2, reads SAVISQKPSRDICQRGTSLTIQCQVDSQVTMMFWYRQQPGQSLTLIATANQGSEATYESGFVIDKFPISRPNLTFSTLTVSNMSPEDSSIYLCSVGDRGQIYGYTFGSGTRLTVV.

This clonotype was seen at least ten times. The chain has TRBV7-6 and TRBJ1-1, with D unresolved. In germline, CDR1 is SGHVS, CDR2 FNYEAQ. The CDR3 spans 13 residues. The V end was cut by 5 bases, the J end by 8 bases, with 15 bases between. The DNA for the CDR3 is TGTGCCAGCAGCCGAGGACTGAAACTGGAAGCTTTCTTT. Amino acids: CASSRGLKLEAFF.

This clonotype was counted at least ten times. The chain combines TRBV12-3 or TRBV12-4 with TRBJ1-5; D is uncertain. The V and J ends lost 5 bases and 6 bases respectively, with 11 bases between them. The CDR3 sequence is 13 residues long. The CDR3 DNA reads as TGTGCCAGCAGTCCCCCCCCGGGTCAGCCCCAGCATTTT. This sequence encodes CASSPPPGQPQHF.

This clonotype was picked up many times. The chain couples TRBV27 to TRBJ2-7; 10 nucleotides agree with TRBD1. CDR1 is MNHEY and CDR2 is SMNVEV in the germline V gene (reference sequence). The V segment lost 4 bases and the J segment 4 bases; nucleotides outside the gene matches: 4. CDR3 size: 14 residues. The CDR3 loop is CASSWDRGGYEQYF. In DNA, the CDR3 is TGTGCCAGCAGTTGGGACAGGGGAGGTTACGAGCAGTACTTC.

In its sample, this clonotype was seen many times. The chain carries TRBV27 and TRBJ1-2; D possibly corresponds to TRBD1 (6 bases). This CDR3 is built from 13 residues. Germline V CDR1 and CDR2: MNHEY, SMNVEV (reference sequence). Trimming removed 2 bases at V and 5 bases at J, with 9 bases between. CDR3 DNA sequence: TGTGCCAGCAGTTTAACAGGGATTTATGGCTACACCTTC. Its translation is CASSLTGIYGYTF.

This chain links TRBV11-2 with TRBJ2-3; D assignment may be TRBD1 or TRBD2 (5 bases each). Germline assignment: CDR1 SGHAT and CDR2 FQNNGV. The CDR3 has 14 residues. Trimming took 3 bases from V and 7 from J, leaving 14 bases between them. The CDR3 sequence is CASSFSGTSNTQYF. DNA of the CDR3: TGTGCCAGCAGCTTTTCCGGGACGAGCAATACGCAGTATTTT.

V usage is TRBV7-6 and J usage is TRBJ2-1; TRBD2 matches at 10 bases. Trimming at V came to 5 bases and at J to 8 bases, leaving 15 bases not matched to a gene. Germline V gene data show CDR1 as SGHVS and CDR2 as FNYEAQ. This CDR3 spans 17 amino acids. The CDR3 sequence: CASSGRGSGGAWDEQFF. CDR3 in DNA: TGTGCCAGCAGCGGCCGTGGGAGCGGGGGGGCGTGGGATGAGCAGTTCTTC.

This clonotype was recorded many times. The chain couples TRBV5-1 to TRBJ1-1; D may be TRBD1 (5 bases). The V gene's germline CDR1 is SGHRS and CDR2 YFSETQ. This CDR3 contains 14 residues. V was trimmed by 3 bases and J by 3 bases, leaving 12 bases between them. CDR3 sequence: CASSSGADDTEAFF. In DNA form, the CDR3 reads TGCGCCAGCAGCTCCGGGGCGGATGACACTGAAGCTTTCTTT. The full variable domain, in which reference TRBV5-1 and TRBJ1-1 provide the parts outside the CDR3, is KAGVTQTPRYLIKTRGQQVTLSCSPISGHRSVSWYQQTPGQGLQFLFEYFSETQRNKGNFPGRFSGRQFSNSRSEMNVSTLELGDSALYLCASSSGADDTEAFFGQGTRLTVV.

This clonotype came up many times. V is TRBV7-9 and J is TRBJ2-1; 11 bases map to TRBD2. Germline V gene data show CDR1 as SEHNR and CDR2 as FQNEAQ (reference sequence). The length of the CDR3 is 16 residues. J gave up 3 bases and V 1 base, and 2 bases lay outside the gene matches. The CDR3 is CASSLVGLADYNEQFF. The CDR3 DNA reads TGTGCCAGCAGCTTAGTGGGACTAGCGGACTACAATGAGCAGTTCTTC.

J is TRBJ2-1 and V is TRBV20-1, with 12 bases fitting TRBD2. After removal of 4 bases from V and 7 bases from J, the junction contained 5 bases not matched to a gene. Germline CDR1 DFQATT, CDR2 SNEGSKA (reference sequence). CDR3 length equals 14 residues. The CDR3 reads CSAILAGGLNEQFF. CDR3 coding DNA: TGCAGTGCTATCCTAGCGGGGGGGCTGAATGAGCAGTTCTTC.

This clonotype has at least ten counts. V usage is TRBV12-3 or TRBV12-4 and J usage is TRBJ2-5, with unresolved D. This CDR3 region has 12 residues. The V end was cut by 6 bases, the J end by 0 bases, with 5 bases between. CDR3 region: CASRENQETQYF. The CDR3 DNA is TGTGCCAGCAGGGAGAACCAAGAGACCCAGTACTTC.

This clonotype came up many times. The chain has TRBV5-1 and TRBJ2-5; D is unclear. CDR3 size: 15 residues. With 4 bases removed from V and 3 bases from J, the gap between germline ends came to 16 bases. Germline V CDR1 and CDR2: SGHRS, YFSETQ. CDR3 nucleotide sequence: TGCGCCAGCAGCCCAATACGTCCAGGTGAAGAGACCCAGTACTTC. Translating gives CASSPIRPGEETQYF.

This chain links TRBV6-1 with TRBJ2-7, with 8 bases identical to TRBD1. Per germline, CDR1 MNHNS and CDR2 SASEGT. The CDR3 consists of 13 residues. V trimming: 6 bases; J trimming: 4 bases; junction bases outside the gene matches: 5. This CDR3 is CASSARQGYEQYF. For the CDR3, the DNA is TGTGCCAGCAGCGCACGACAGGGGTACGAGCAGTACTTC.

The sample holds a few counts of this clonotype. This rearrangement joins TRBV28 to TRBJ1-2; D remains ambiguous. Trimming stripped 8 bases from V and 3 bases from J, with 4 bases between. Germline loops: CDR1 MDHEN, CDR2 SYDVKM. The CDR3 is 10 residues long. In nucleotides, the CDR3 is TGTGCCAGCGGAGACTATGGCTACACCTTC. It codes for CASGDYGYTF.

Many counts were recorded for this clonotype. The genes are TRBV12-3 or TRBV12-4 and TRBJ1-3; possibly TRBD1 for D (5 bases). Trimming took off 6 bases at V and 3 bases at J, with 18 bases between the two ends. The CDR3 has 16 residues. As DNA, the CDR3 is TGTGCCAGCAGAAGAGGGGACCGGGGGGGTGGAAACACCATATATTTT. This encodes CASRRGDRGGGNTIYF.

V and J are TRBV5-1 and TRBJ1-1; D unresolved. The germline V gene encodes CDR1 SGHRS and CDR2 YFSETQ. The CDR3 contains 13 residues. Trimming removed 2 bases from V and 7 bases from J, with 12 bases in between. The CDR3: CASSFFSVREAFF. CDR3 sequence (DNA): TGCGCCAGCAGCTTTTTTTCGGTGCGTGAAGCTTTCTTT.

This clonotype was seen only a few times. V and J are TRBV5-6 and TRBJ1-6, with TRBD1 matching 10 bases. Germline lookup yields CDR1 SGHDT and CDR2 YYEEEE. Germline trimming cut 4 bases from V and 7 bases from J; bases unmatched to any gene: 5. The CDR3 sequence is 15 residues long. In nucleotides, the CDR3 is TGTGCCAGCAGCAGCGGGACAGGGGCCAATTCACCCCTCCACTTT. As protein: CASSSGTGANSPLHF.

There are a few counts of this clonotype. This chain links TRBV28 with TRBJ1-6; D is undetermined. V was shortened by 8 bases and J by 9 bases, with 14 bases between the two germline ends. CDR1 and CDR2 from the germline V gene are MDHEN and SYDVKM. The CDR3 has 13 amino acids. The CDR3 spells CASHRREGSPLHF. CDR3 in DNA: TGTGCCAGCCATAGAAGGGAGGGTTCACCCCTCCACTTT.